The source of this T cell receptor beta chain is a study of blood T cell repertoires in COVID-19. Study in general: COVID-19 samples, acute and convalescent, were from the United States, Italy and Spain. PBMCs, B-cell-depleted T cells, or T cells were the source of the cDNA or gDNA that made up the material.

Generated by immunoSEQ multiplex PCR, the TCRdb table keeps only in-frame clones and is missing some. The data show approximately 70,000 clones, with roughly 87% seen just once and around 13% held by the top ten. The CDR3 consists of 15 residues. Trimming took off 1 base at V and 5 bases at J, with 10 bases between the two ends. Germline V gene lookup returns CDR1 KGHDR and CDR2 SFDVKD. This clonotype was obtained from a woman of 80 years or more with acute or convalescent COVID-19. What was sequenced was peripheral blood. V is TRBV24-1 and J is TRBJ2-2, with TRBD2 as a possible D gene (7 bases). In DNA, the CDR3 is TGTGCCACCAGTGATTTTGCGGGGGCAACCGGGGAGCTGTTTTTT. This translates into CATSDFAGATGELFF.